This TCR beta chain is drawn from a study of blood T cell repertoires in COVID-19. Original processing notes: Amplification of reference gene primers was used by the study to estimate nucleated cell counts. Only in-frame clones appear in the TCRdb table, and some are missing; sequencing was by immunoSEQ multiplex PCR. The V and J calls and clone size come from that table; D and trimming were worked out from the DNA. The table includes roughly 100,000 clones, approximately 80% detected once. Sequenced input: peripheral blood. The clonotype originates from an elderly man with COVID-19, enrolled during active disease.

In DNA form, the CDR3 reads TGTGCCAGCAGCTATAACACAGGTGGGAACTATGGCTACACCTTC. Its translation: CASSYNTGGNYGYTF. The chain couples TRBV7-2 to TRBJ1-2; D perhaps matches TRBD1 (5 bases). CDR1 and CDR2 (germline): SGHTA, FQGNSA. This CDR3 is built from 15 residues. Trimming cost V 4 bases and J 2 bases, with 14 bases left between them.